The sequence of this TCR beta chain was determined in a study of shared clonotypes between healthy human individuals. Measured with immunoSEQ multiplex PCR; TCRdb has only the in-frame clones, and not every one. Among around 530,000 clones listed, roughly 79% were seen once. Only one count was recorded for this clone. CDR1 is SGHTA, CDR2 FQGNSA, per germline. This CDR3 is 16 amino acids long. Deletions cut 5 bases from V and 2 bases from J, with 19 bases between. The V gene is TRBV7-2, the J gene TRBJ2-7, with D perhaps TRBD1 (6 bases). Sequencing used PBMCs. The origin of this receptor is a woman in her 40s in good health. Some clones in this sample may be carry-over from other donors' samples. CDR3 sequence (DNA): TGTGCCAGCAGCGCCACGCAGGGGCGAATTCCCTACGAGCAGTACTTC. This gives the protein CASSATQGRIPYEQYF.